This is a list of T cell receptor beta chains from one sample in a study of T cell responses to AZD1222 COVID-19 vaccine. Some clones are missing from TCRdb's copy, which holds only in-frame ones; the method was immunoSEQ multiplex PCR. The sample consists of 85,000 to 130,000 clones, roughly 89% of them appearing once. The sample consisted of peripheral blood, taken on day 0 of AZD1222 vaccination. The receptors originated from an adult in good health. Each CDR3 is given with its conserved first and last residue. Fields, in order: V gene, J gene, D gene, clone size, CDR3 length, CDR3 DNA, CDR3 protein. The D gene is left open where the match is weak. Only some rows state a clone size, as once, few, many or a class for expanded clones.

v_gene: TRBV19; j_gene: TRBJ2-7; d_gene: .; abundance: once; len: 15; CDR3nt: TGTGCCAGTAGCCTACACAGGGTTGACGGTGGCGAGCAGTACTTC; CDR3aa: CASSLHRVDGGEQYF
v_gene: TRBV5-8; j_gene: TRBJ1-4; d_gene: TRBD1; abundance: .; len: 14; CDR3nt: TGTGCCAGCAGCGCAGACAGGGATCGGGGAAAACTGTTTTTT; CDR3aa: CASSADRDRGKLFF
v_gene: TRBV3-1/TRBV3-2; j_gene: TRBJ2-3; d_gene: .; abundance: .; len: 16; CDR3nt: TGTGCCAGCAGCTCCACTCGGCGGGGTAGCACAGATACGCAGTATTTT; CDR3aa: CASSSTRRGSTDTQYF
v_gene: TRBV18; j_gene: TRBJ2-2; d_gene: TRBD1; abundance: .; len: 15; CDR3nt: TGTGCCAGCTCACTACGACAGGGGGCCAACGGGGAGCTGTTTTTT; CDR3aa: CASSLRQGANGELFF
v_gene: TRBV28; j_gene: TRBJ1-2; d_gene: .; abundance: .; len: 15; CDR3nt: TGTGCCAGCAGTTCCCCAAGGGGGGCTGGGAGCGGCTACACCTTC; CDR3aa: CASSSPRGAGSGYTF
v_gene: TRBV19; j_gene: TRBJ2-1; d_gene: TRBD2; abundance: .; len: 15; CDR3nt: TGTGCCAGTAGCAAGACTAGCGGGAGGGCCGCTGAGCAGTTCTTC; CDR3aa: CASSKTSGRAAEQFF
v_gene: TRBV4-1; j_gene: TRBJ2-7; d_gene: .; abundance: once; len: 12; CDR3nt: TGCGCCAGCAGCCTTCCAAGCTACGAGCAGTACTTC; CDR3aa: CASSLPSYEQYF
v_gene: TRBV5-1; j_gene: TRBJ1-5; d_gene: .; abundance: .; len: 14; CDR3nt: TGCGCCAGCAGCTTAGGACATAACGATCAGCCCCAGCATTTT; CDR3aa: CASSLGHNDQPQHF
v_gene: TRBV19; j_gene: TRBJ1-1; d_gene: .; abundance: .; len: 15; CDR3nt: TGTGCCAGTAGTAGGGCAGGGGATATGAACACTGAAGCTTTCTTT; CDR3aa: CASSRAGDMNTEAFF
v_gene: TRBV7-9; j_gene: TRBJ2-2; d_gene: .; abundance: .; len: 14; CDR3nt: TGTGCCAGCAGCCTAGGGTTGGGCACCGGGGAGCTGTTTTTT; CDR3aa: CASSLGLGTGELFF
v_gene: TRBV25-1; j_gene: TRBJ2-2; d_gene: .; abundance: few; len: 15; CDR3nt: TGTGCCAGCAGCTTACAGGGTTCTTACACCGGGGAGCTGTTTTTT; CDR3aa: CASSLQGSYTGELFF
v_gene: TRBV15; j_gene: TRBJ2-5; d_gene: .; abundance: .; len: 15; CDR3nt: TGTGCCACCAGCAGAGCGGGCGCTGGGAGAGAGACCCAGTACTTC; CDR3aa: CATSRAGAGRETQYF
v_gene: TRBV13; j_gene: TRBJ2-2; d_gene: .; abundance: .; len: 18; CDR3nt: TGTGCCAGCAGCTTAGCCCCAGGGGGAGGCTCGAACACCGGGGAGCTGTTTTTT; CDR3aa: CASSLAPGGGSNTGELFF
v_gene: TRBV6-6; j_gene: TRBJ1-5; d_gene: .; abundance: .; len: 16; CDR3nt: TGTGCCAGCAGTTACTCGTCACGAGGGGGCAATCAGCCCCAGCATTTT; CDR3aa: CASSYSSRGGNQPQHF
v_gene: TRBV27; j_gene: TRBJ1-4; d_gene: TRBD1; abundance: .; len: 16; CDR3nt: TGTGCCAGCAGGAGGGGACAGGGGAGGTCTAATGAAAAACTGTTTTTT; CDR3aa: CASRRGQGRSNEKLFF
v_gene: TRBV6-1; j_gene: TRBJ1-5; d_gene: TRBD1; abundance: .; len: 14; CDR3nt: TGTGCCAGCAGTGAAGGACAGGGCCTCCAGCCCCAGCATTTT; CDR3aa: CASSEGQGLQPQHF
v_gene: TRBV7-9; j_gene: TRBJ2-1; d_gene: .; abundance: .; len: 14; CDR3nt: TGTGCCAGCAGCTTATTGTCAGCTTACAATGAGCAGTTCTTC; CDR3aa: CASSLLSAYNEQFF
v_gene: TRBV27; j_gene: TRBJ1-5; d_gene: .; abundance: .; len: 20; CDR3nt: TGTGCCAGCAGTCCCAACGGGGGGTACCTTAAACCGTTTAGCAATCAGCCCCAGCATTTT; CDR3aa: CASSPNGGYLKPFSNQPQHF
v_gene: TRBV19; j_gene: TRBJ2-5; d_gene: TRBD1; abundance: .; len: 15; CDR3nt: TGTGCCAGTAGTAATCGACAGGGGGACCAAGAGACCCAGTACTTC; CDR3aa: CASSNRQGDQETQYF
v_gene: TRBV5-1; j_gene: TRBJ2-2; d_gene: TRBD1; abundance: .; len: 20; CDR3nt: TGCGCCAGCAGCGGCACCGGGACAGGGGGCCTTAATTTCTTCACCGGGGAGCTGTTTTTT; CDR3aa: CASSGTGTGGLNFFTGELFF
v_gene: TRBV7-3; j_gene: TRBJ2-5; d_gene: .; abundance: once; len: 14; CDR3nt: TGTGCCAGCAGCCAAACAGGAGGCGTGGAGACCCAGTACTTC; CDR3aa: CASSQTGGVETQYF
v_gene: TRBV3-1/TRBV3-2; j_gene: TRBJ1-1; d_gene: .; abundance: .; len: 14; CDR3nt: TGTGCCAGCAGCCAAGATAGCGGACAGTATGAAGCTTTCTTT; CDR3aa: CASSQDSGQYEAFF
v_gene: TRBV9; j_gene: TRBJ1-3; d_gene: .; abundance: once; len: 15; CDR3nt: TGTGCCAGCAGCCCCCGCCTGGACTCTGGAAACACCATATATTTT; CDR3aa: CASSPRLDSGNTIYF
v_gene: TRBV5-1; j_gene: TRBJ2-5; d_gene: .; abundance: .; len: 12; CDR3nt: TGCGCCAGCAGCTTGGACGCAGAGACCCAGTACTTC; CDR3aa: CASSLDAETQYF